The rows below give T cell receptor beta chains drawn from one sample of a study of blood T cell repertoires in COVID-19. The assay was immunoSEQ multiplex PCR, and TCRdb's table has in-frame clones only and misses some. The top ten hold roughly 10% of the sample, which has 100,000 or so clones, roughly 76% seen once. Sequencing was done on a sample of peripheral blood. These receptors were collected from a human donor in a cohort sampled during active COVID-19. The CDR3 runs from the conserved cysteine through the conserved F or W.

14,TRBV4-1,CASSQQQGVTEAFF
16,TRBV28,CASSLLGTGDTDTQYF
15,TRBV18,CASSPQTGANQPQHF
14,TRBV5-6,CASSLWQATDTQYF
12,TRBV12-3/TRBV12-4,CASSYMDREQFF
16,TRBV4-3,CASSQGTGGIPYEQYF
12,TRBV2,CASRERASPLHF
16,TRBV5-6,CASSSWGQGRTDTQYF
16,TRBV6-6,CASSYTERTGSYEQYF
20,TRBV28,CATNAPLNPLGQAFDEKLFF
13,TRBV29-1,CSGIFRGLYGYTF
15,TRBV6-5,CASSGTGANTGELFF
14,TRBV19,CASTRGGSGNTIYF
14,TRBV7-3,CASSLDRNYNEQFF
16,TRBV27,CASSLSGGAGGNTIYF
15,TRBV29-1,CSVVYDRGRIHEQYF
13,TRBV5-1,CASSLEEYYGYTF
13,TRBV7-8,CASSPDWVHEQFF
11,TRBV6-5,CASSRQGEQYF
16,TRBV7-9,CASSLGYSRSYNEQFF
14,TRBV2,CASSVGGQGYGYTF
12,TRBV11-2,CASSSVNTEAFF
13,TRBV12-3/TRBV12-4,CASNLQGSGEQYF
17,TRBV4-3,CASSQGGGTFYNSPLHF
14,TRBV30,CAWTTVSYNSPLHF
13,TRBV2,CASTLDRNTEAFF
14,TRBV7-2,CASSLLAGQQTQYF
13,TRBV6-2/TRBV6-3,CASSKLGAQGYTF
13,TRBV12-1,CASSFDREYEQYF
13,TRBV5-6,CASSFATGTGYTF
16,TRBV9,CASSGHQPGQQETQYF
15,TRBV7-3,CASSPLVSGANVLTF
12,TRBV18,CASSPRGYEQYF
15,TRBV11-3,CASSFGGGVPDTQYF
13,TRBV7-9,CASSPPGDGELFF
18,TRBV4-3,CASSQDLLRGGSNQPQHF
14,TRBV7-9,CASRGTSGSLEQFF
17,TRBV2,CASSEVGGLYSNQPQHF
14,TRBV7-2,CASSHGLDTDTQYF
12,TRBV19,CASGTSRYEQYF
14,TRBV3-1/TRBV3-2,CASSRGQGGYGYTF